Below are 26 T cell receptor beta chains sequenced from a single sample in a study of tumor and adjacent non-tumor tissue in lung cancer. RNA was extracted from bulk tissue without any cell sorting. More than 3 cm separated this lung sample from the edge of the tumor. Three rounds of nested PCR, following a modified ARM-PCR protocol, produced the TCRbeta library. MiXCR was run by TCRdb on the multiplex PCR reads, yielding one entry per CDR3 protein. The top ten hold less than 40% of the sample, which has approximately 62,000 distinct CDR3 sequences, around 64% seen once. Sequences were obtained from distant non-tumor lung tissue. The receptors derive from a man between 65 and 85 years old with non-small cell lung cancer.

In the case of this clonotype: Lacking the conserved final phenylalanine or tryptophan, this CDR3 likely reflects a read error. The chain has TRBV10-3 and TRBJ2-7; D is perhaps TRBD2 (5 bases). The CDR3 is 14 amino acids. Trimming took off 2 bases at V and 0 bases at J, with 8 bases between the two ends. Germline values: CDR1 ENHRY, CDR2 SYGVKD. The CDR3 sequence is CAISESGSSYEQYL. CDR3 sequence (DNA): TGTGCCATCAGTGAGAGCGGATCCTCCTACGAGCAGTACCTC.

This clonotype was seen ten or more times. The CDR3 spells CASSQAPGTGRYEQYF. The CDR3 DNA reads as TGCGCCAGCAGCCAGGCGCCCGGGACAGGGAGATACGAGCAGTACTTC. The chain combines TRBV4-1 with TRBJ2-7; 9 bases map to TRBD1. The V segment lost 3 bases and the J segment 4 bases; nucleotides outside the gene matches: 10. Looked up from germline, CDR1 is MGHRA and CDR2 is YSYEKL. The CDR3 runs to 16 residues.

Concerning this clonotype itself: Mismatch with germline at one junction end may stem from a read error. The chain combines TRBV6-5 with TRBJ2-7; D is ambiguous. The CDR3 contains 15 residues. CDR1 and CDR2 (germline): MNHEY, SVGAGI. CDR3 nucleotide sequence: TGTGCCAGCAGTTACTCGGCGGATAGCTCCTACGATCAGTACTTC. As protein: CASSYSADSSYDQYF.

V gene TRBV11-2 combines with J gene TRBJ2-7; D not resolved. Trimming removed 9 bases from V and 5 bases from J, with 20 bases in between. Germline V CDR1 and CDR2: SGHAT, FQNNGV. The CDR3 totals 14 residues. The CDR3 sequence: CASGPLSIRNEQYF. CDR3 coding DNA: TGTGCCAGTGGCCCCCTCTCAATAAGAAACGAGCAGTACTTC.

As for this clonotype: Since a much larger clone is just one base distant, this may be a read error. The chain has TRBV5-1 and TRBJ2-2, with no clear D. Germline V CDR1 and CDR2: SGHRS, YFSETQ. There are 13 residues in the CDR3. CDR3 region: CVSSLTDTGELFF. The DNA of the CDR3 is TGCGTCAGCAGCTTGACGGACACCGGGGAGCTGTTTTTT.

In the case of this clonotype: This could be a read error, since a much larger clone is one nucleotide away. CDR3 sequence: CSASRGTHSTDPQYF. CDR3 nucleotide sequence: TGCAGTGCTTCCAGGGGAACTCATAGCACAGATCCGCAGTATTTT. V is TRBV20-1 and J is TRBJ2-3, with a weak D call TRBD1 (6 bases). The V gene's germline CDR1 is DFQATT and CDR2 SNEGSKA (reference sequence). The CDR3 length is 15 residues.

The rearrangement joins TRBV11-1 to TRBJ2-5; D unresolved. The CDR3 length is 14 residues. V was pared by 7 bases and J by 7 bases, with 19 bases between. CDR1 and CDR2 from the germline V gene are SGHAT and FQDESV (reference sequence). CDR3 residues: CASTRVDPRVTQYF. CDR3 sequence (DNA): TGTGCCAGCACCCGGGTTGATCCACGAGTGACCCAGTACTTC. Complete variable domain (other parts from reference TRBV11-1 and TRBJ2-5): EAEVAQSPRYKITEKSQAVAFWCDPISGHATLYWYRQILGQGPELLVQFQDESVVDDSQLPKDRFSAERLKGVDSTLKIQPAELGDSAMYLCASTRVDPRVTQYFGPGTRLLVL.

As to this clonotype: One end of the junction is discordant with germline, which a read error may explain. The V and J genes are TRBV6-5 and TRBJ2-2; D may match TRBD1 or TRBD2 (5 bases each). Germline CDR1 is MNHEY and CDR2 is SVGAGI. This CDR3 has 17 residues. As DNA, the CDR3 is TGTGCTAGCAGTTCCACCGAACAGGCTAAGAACACCGGGGAGCTCTTTTTT. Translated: CASSSTEQAKNTGELFF.

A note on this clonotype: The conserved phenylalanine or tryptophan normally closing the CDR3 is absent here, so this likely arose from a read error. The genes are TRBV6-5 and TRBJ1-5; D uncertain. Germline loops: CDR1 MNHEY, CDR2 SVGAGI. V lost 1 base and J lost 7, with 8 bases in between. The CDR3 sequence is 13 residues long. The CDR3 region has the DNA TGTGCCAGCAGTTACTTGCAGGACCAGCCCCAGCATTTA. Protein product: CASSYLQDQPQHL.

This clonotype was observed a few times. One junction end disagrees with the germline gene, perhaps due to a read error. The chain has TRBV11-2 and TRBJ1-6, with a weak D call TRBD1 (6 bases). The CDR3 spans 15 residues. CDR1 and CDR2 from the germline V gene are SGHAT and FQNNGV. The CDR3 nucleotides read TGTGCCAGCAGCTTGGAGCCCCCAGGGGCCCCTCACCTCCGCTTT. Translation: CASSLEPPGAPHLRF.

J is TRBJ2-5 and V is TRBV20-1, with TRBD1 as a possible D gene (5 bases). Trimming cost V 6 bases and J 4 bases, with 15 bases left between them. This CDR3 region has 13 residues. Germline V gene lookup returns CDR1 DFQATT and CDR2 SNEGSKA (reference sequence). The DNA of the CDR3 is TGCAGTGCCCACGGCCAGGGTCGAGAGACCCAGTACTTC. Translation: CSAHGQGRETQYF.

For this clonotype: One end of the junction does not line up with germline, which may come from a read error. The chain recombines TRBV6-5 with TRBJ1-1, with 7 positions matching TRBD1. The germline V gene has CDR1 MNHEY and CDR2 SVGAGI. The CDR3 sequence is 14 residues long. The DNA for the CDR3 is TGTGTCAGCAGTTACTCGCCGGGACAGAGCGAAGCTTTCTTT. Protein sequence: CVSSYSPGQSEAFF.

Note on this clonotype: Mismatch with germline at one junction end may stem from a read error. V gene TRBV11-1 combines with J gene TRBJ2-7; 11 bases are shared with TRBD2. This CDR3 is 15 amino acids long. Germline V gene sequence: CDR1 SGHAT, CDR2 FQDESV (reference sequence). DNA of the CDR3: TGTTCCAGCAGCTGGGGGACTAGCGGCTCCTACGAGCAATACTTC. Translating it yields CSSSWGTSGSYEQYF.

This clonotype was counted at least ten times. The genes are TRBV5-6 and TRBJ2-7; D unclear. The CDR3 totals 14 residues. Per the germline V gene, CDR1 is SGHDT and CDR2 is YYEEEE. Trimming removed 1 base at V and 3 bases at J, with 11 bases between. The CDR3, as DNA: TGTGCCAGCAGCTTGTCTGGCCGAAACTACGAGCAGTACTTC. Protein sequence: CASSLSGRNYEQYF.

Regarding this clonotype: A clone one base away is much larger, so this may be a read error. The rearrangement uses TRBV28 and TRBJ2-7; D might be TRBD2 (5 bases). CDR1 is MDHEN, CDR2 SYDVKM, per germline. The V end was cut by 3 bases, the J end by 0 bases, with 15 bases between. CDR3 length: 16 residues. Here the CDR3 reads CASSLPRGWDSYEQYF. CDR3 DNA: TGTGCCAGCAGTTTGCCACGCGGGTGGGACTCCTACGAGCAGTACTTC.

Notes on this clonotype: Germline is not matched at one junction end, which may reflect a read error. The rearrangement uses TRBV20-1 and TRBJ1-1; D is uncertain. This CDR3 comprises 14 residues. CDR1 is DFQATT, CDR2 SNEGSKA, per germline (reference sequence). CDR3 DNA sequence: TGCAGTACTAGAGATCAAAACAGGAACACTGAAGCTTTCTTT. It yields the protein CSTRDQNRNTEAFF.

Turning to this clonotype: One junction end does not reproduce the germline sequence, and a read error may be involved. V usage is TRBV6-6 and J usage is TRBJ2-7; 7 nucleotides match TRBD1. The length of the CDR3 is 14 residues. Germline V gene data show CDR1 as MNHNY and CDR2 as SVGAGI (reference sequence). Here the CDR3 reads CASSSGTAYYEQQF. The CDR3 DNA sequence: TGTGCCAGCAGTTCTGGGACAGCATATTACGAGCAGCAATTC.

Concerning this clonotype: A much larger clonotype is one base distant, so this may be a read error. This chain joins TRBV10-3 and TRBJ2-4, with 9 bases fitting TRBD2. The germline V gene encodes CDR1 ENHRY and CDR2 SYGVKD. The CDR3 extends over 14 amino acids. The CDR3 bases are TGTCCCATCAGTGGTAGCGGGAGAGGAAACATTCAGTACTTC. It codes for CPISGSGRGNIQYF.

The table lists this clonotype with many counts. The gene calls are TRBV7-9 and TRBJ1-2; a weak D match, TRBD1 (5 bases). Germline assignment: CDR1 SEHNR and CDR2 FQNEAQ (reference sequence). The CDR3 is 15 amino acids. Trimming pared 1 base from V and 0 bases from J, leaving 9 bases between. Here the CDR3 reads CASSLDDSPNYGYTF. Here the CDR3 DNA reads TGTGCCAGCAGCTTAGATGACAGCCCTAACTATGGCTACACCTTC.

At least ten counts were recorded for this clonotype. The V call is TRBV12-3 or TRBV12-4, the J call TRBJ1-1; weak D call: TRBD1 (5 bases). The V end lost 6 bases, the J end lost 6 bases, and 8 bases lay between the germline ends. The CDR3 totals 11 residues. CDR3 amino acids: CASRRGSEAFF. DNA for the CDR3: TGTGCCAGCAGGCGGGGGTCTGAAGCTTTCTTT.

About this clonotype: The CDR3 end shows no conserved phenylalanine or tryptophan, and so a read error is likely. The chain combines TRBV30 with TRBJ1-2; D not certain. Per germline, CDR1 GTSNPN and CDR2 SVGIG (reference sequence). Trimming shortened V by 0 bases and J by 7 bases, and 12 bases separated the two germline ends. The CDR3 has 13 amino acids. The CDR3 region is CAWSVLGSCGYTS. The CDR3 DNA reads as TGTGCCTGGAGTGTACTCGGCAGTTGTGGCTACACCTCC.

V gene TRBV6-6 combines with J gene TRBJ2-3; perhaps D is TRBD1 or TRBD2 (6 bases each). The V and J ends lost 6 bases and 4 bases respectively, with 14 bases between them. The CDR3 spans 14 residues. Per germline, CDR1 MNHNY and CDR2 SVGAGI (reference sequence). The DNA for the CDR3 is TGTGCCAGCAGGAAACTAAGGGGGGCAGATACGCAGTATTTT. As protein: CASRKLRGADTQYF.

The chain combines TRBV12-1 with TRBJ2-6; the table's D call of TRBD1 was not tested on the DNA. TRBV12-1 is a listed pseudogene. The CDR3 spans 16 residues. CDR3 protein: CASSFGDRTGANVLTF. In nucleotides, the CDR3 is TGTGCCAGCAGCTTTGGTGACAGGACTGGGGCCAACGTCCTGACTTTC.

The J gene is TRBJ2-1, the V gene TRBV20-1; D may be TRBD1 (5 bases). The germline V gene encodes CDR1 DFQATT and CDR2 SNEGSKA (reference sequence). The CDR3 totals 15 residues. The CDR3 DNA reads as TGCAGCGGGTCTACAGCAAGGGGAAGGGTACATGAGCAGTTCTTC. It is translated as CSGSTARGRVHEQFF.

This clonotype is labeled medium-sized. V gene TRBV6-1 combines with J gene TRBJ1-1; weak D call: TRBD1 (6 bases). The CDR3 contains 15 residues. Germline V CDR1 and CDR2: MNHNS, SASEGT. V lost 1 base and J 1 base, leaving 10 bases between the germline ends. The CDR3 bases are TGTGCCAGCAGTGAAGTGCAGGGGAGGAACACTGAAGCTTTCTTT. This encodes CASSEVQGRNTEAFF.

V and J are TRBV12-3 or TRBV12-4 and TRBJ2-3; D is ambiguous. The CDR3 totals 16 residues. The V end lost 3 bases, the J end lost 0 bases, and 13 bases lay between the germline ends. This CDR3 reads CASSFAHGTSTDTQYF. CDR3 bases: TGTGCCAGCAGTTTTGCACATGGTACTAGCACAGATACGCAGTATTTT.